The present T cell receptor beta chain was sequenced within a study of radiation and T cells in renal cell carcinoma. Looking at the study overall: Nephrectomy followed 15 Gy stereotactic body radiation by 4 weeks. Whole-study results and caveats: In blood, top tumor clones expanded by 2 weeks, shrinking by 4. No pretreatment tumor biopsies were available for baseline clonotypes.

With respect to this clone: Its target is not known.

Assay used: immunoSEQ multiplex PCR; TCRdb lists only in-frame clones, some missing. The data show around 130,000 clones, about 81% seen once. In germline, CDR1 is SGHAT, CDR2 FQNNGV. The ends were cut back, 1 base at V and 2 bases at J, with 6 bases in the middle. The CDR3 totals 13 residues. Specified time point: blood 2 weeks post-SBRT. Indicated treatment: 15 Gy SBRT to primary tumor, nephrectomy 4 weeks later. The patient's renal cell carcinoma had clear cell pathology. This sequence was found in a woman aged 55 to 70 with renal cell carcinoma. The sample consisted of blood, taken from a patient whose treatment included radiotherapy and nephrectomy. The J gene is TRBJ2-7, the V gene TRBV11-2; D uncertain. The CDR3 nucleotides read TGTGCCAGCAGCTTAGGTGACCCCTACGAGCAGTACTTC. This sequence encodes CASSLGDPYEQYF.